This TCR beta chain comes out of a study of response to subunit inactivated influenza vaccine. TCRdb reanalysed the RT-PCR reads using MiXCR and keeps one entry per CDR3 protein. This repertoire shows 500,000 to 600,000 distinct CDR3 sequences, 6.5% to 8% found once; its top ten account for 10% to 15%. The germline gives CDR1 SEHNR, CDR2 FQNEAQ (reference sequence). Trimming cost V 5 bases and J 5 bases, with 19 bases left between them. CDR3 length equals 16 residues. This specimen was PBMCs from blood, taken less than 30 months after vaccination. This clonotype was sampled from a man between 50 and 70 years old who received an inactivated influenza vaccine. J is TRBJ2-1 and V is TRBV7-9, with D perhaps matching TRBD1 or TRBD2 (6 bases each). The DNA of the CDR3 is TGTGCCAGCAGCGATAGTGTCGGGGGCATACACAATGAGCAGTTCTTC. Encoded protein: CASSDSVGGIHNEQFF.